Below, 14 T cell receptor beta chains from the same sample are listed, as sequenced in a study of blood T cell repertoires in COVID-19. The table came from immunoSEQ multiplex PCR; TCRdb's copy has only in-frame clones and leaves some out. The sample yields 110,000 or so clones, under 80% seen once. The sample taken for sequencing was peripheral blood. These receptors were obtained from a man aged 45-65 years with acute or convalescent COVID-19.

V usage is TRBV11-3 and J usage is TRBJ2-5, with TRBD1 matching over 8 bases. The germline gives CDR1 SGHNT, CDR2 YENEEA. CDR3 size: 15 residues. Trimming removed 1 base from V and 1 base from J; junction bases left unmatched: 2. The CDR3 region has the DNA TGTGCCAGCAGCTTAGGGACAGGGACCCAAGAGACCCAGTACTTC. Its protein is CASSLGTGTQETQYF.

The chain carries TRBV6-5 and TRBJ1-4, with D perhaps TRBD1 (6 bases). CDR1 is MNHEY, CDR2 SVGAGI, per germline. CDR3 length equals 15 residues. V lost 6 bases and J 8 bases, leaving 19 bases between the germline ends. The CDR3 coding sequence is TGTGCCAGCAGGACTCTGGGGGGGCAACGGGAAAAACTGTTTTTT. Amino acids: CASRTLGGQREKLFF.

The rearrangement links TRBV15 to TRBJ1-2; D ambiguous. This CDR3 contains 15 residues. Germline V gene sequence: CDR1 LNHNV, CDR2 YYDKDF (reference sequence). Trimming took off 3 bases at V and 6 bases at J, with 17 bases between the two ends. CDR3 sequence: CATSSRGGSLDGYTF. DNA for the CDR3: TGTGCCACCAGCAGTCGTGGAGGAAGTCTCGATGGCTACACCTTC.

V gene TRBV10-2 combines with J gene TRBJ1-5, with 7 bases that match TRBD1. Germline V gene data show CDR1 as WSHSY and CDR2 as SAAADI. The CDR3 spans 15 residues. Trimming at V came to 10 bases and at J to 4 bases, leaving 13 bases not matched to a gene. CDR3 residues: CAIQGGRGLNQPQHF. Written as DNA, the CDR3 is TGCGCCATCCAGGGGGGTAGGGGACTTAATCAGCCCCAGCATTTT.

The V gene is TRBV11-2, the J gene TRBJ2-7; weak D call: TRBD2 (5 bases). V shed 5 bases and J shed 3 bases, with 17 bases lying between them. The CDR3 is 15 residues long. CDR1 is SGHAT, CDR2 FQNNGV, per germline. The CDR3 region has the DNA TGTGCCAGCAGCCCCTCCTTAGGAGGTGGCTACGAGCAGTACTTC. This gives the protein CASSPSLGGGYEQYF.

The rearrangement uses TRBV11-3 and TRBJ2-3; 7 bases align to TRBD2. The germline V gene has CDR1 SGHNT and CDR2 YENEEA. Unmatched junction bases numbered 4, after V lost 1 base and J lost 0 bases. This CDR3 is built from 16 residues. The CDR3 DNA reads as TGTGCCAGCAGCTTAGGTAACGGGGGGAGCACAGATACGCAGTATTTT. Its protein product is CASSLGNGGSTDTQYF. The full variable domain, with the rest looked up from reference TRBV11-3 and TRBJ2-3, is EAGVVQSPRYKIIEKKQPVAFWCNPISGHNTLYWYLQNLGQGPELLIRYENEEAVDDSQLPKDRFSAERLKGVDSTLKIQPAELGDSAVYLCASSLGNGGSTDTQYFGPGTRLTVL.

The chain combines TRBV13 with TRBJ1-4; TRBD1 matches 7 bases. This CDR3 is 15 amino acids long. The germline V gene encodes CDR1 PRHDT and CDR2 FYEKMQ (reference sequence). Unmatched junction bases numbered 9, after V lost 5 bases and J lost 6 bases. The CDR3 loop is CASSARTGTDEKLFF. CDR3 in DNA: TGTGCCAGCAGCGCCCGGACAGGAACCGATGAAAAACTGTTTTTT.

V usage is TRBV5-4 and J usage is TRBJ1-1; 7 positions match TRBD1. Trimming removed 0 bases from V and 4 bases from J; junction bases left unmatched: 3. The V gene's germline CDR1 is SGHNT and CDR2 YYREEE (reference sequence). The length of the CDR3 is 14 residues. The CDR3 region is CASSLGQGSTEAFF. For the CDR3, the DNA is TGTGCCAGCAGCTTGGGACAGGGAAGCACTGAAGCTTTCTTT. Drawing the rest from reference TRBV5-4 and TRBJ1-1, the complete variable domain is ETGVTQSPTHLIKTRGQQVTLRCSSQSGHNTVSWYQQALGQGPQFIFQYYREEENGRGNFPPRFSGLQFPNYSSELNVNALELDDSALYLCASSLGQGSTEAFFGQGTRLTVV.

The chain links TRBV29-1 to TRBJ1-3; no clear D gene. The CDR3 totals 13 residues. Trimming removed 0 bases from V and 4 bases from J, with 7 bases in between. CDR1 SQVTM and CDR2 ANQGSEA come from the germline V gene. CDR3 amino acids: CSVEDPGGNTIYF. The DNA of the CDR3 is TGCAGCGTTGAAGATCCGGGGGGAAACACCATATATTTT.

J is TRBJ2-1 and V is TRBV10-2, with 9 bases fitting TRBD1. The CDR3 is made up of 15 amino acids. The V and J ends lost 6 bases and 4 bases, in that order; junction bases with no gene match: 7. Germline V gene lookup returns CDR1 WSHSY and CDR2 SAAADI. This chain's CDR3 is CASSPDRGAYNEQFF. For the CDR3, the DNA is TGCGCCAGCAGCCCTGACAGGGGGGCTTACAATGAGCAGTTCTTC.

The chain combines TRBV11-3 with TRBJ2-2; 9 positions agree with TRBD1. V trimming: 5 bases; J trimming: 3 bases; junction bases outside the gene matches: 4. The germline CDR1 and CDR2 sequences are SGHNT and YENEEA. The CDR3 totals 15 residues. The CDR3 nucleotides are TGTGCCAGCAGCCCAAGGACAGGGGACACCGGGGAGCTGTTTTTT. Translating it yields CASSPRTGDTGELFF.

This chain connects TRBV10-3 to TRBJ1-2, with TRBD1 identical over 12 bases. The CDR3 contains 17 residues. Germline lookup yields CDR1 ENHRY and CDR2 SYGVKD. V trimming: 4 bases; J trimming: 4 bases; junction bases outside the gene matches: 10. The DNA of the CDR3 is TGTGCCATCAGTGCTATGGGACAGGGGGCAGGTGGCTATGGCTACACCTTC. Translated: CAISAMGQGAGGYGYTF.

The rearrangement links TRBV5-1 to TRBJ1-1; no clear D gene. This CDR3 comprises 17 residues. V lost 3 bases and J lost 0, with 18 bases in between. Germline V gene sequence: CDR1 SGHRS, CDR2 YFSETQ. The chain's CDR3 is CASSSNSGSRVNTEAFF. In DNA form, the CDR3 reads TGCGCCAGCAGCTCGAATTCCGGGTCCCGGGTGAACACTGAAGCTTTCTTT. Based on the CDR3 plus reference TRBV5-1 and TRBJ1-1, the full variable domain is KAGVTQTPRYLIKTRGQQVTLSCSPISGHRSVSWYQQTPGQGLQFLFEYFSETQRNKGNFPGRFSGRQFSNSRSEMNVSTLELGDSALYLCASSSNSGSRVNTEAFFGQGTRLTVV.

The chain joins TRBV2 to TRBJ2-3, with TRBD2 matching 8 bases. The V and J ends lost 2 bases and 4 bases, in that order; junction bases with no gene match: 5. CDR3 length: 15 amino acids. Germline lookup yields CDR1 SNHLY and CDR2 FYNNEI. CDR3 loop: CASSELGTRSDTQYF. The CDR3 DNA reads as TGTGCCAGCAGTGAACTTGGGACTAGATCAGATACGCAGTATTTT.